Below are 17 T cell receptor beta chains sequenced from a single sample in a study of cytomegalovirus exposure and HLA in healthy donors. It was with 60 Vbeta and 13 Jbeta primers that the PCR ran. TCRdb keeps only in-frame clones here, not all; method: immunoSEQ multiplex PCR. The repertoire holds 100,000 to 150,000 clones, with roughly four fifths as singletons. The sample consisted of PBMCs. These receptors all stem from a woman in her thirties or forties in good health and CMV-seropositive.

Concerning this clone: A read error may produce the germline difference seen at one junction end. J is TRBJ2-7 and V is TRBV7-7, with 7 bases fitting TRBD1. In germline, CDR1 is SSHAT, CDR2 FNYEAQ (reference sequence). This CDR3 has 15 amino acids. Written as DNA, the CDR3 is TGTGCTAGCAGCCCAGAAGAGGGACAGATATACGAGCAGTACTTC. It encodes CASSPEEGQIYEQYF.

With respect to this clone: The same CDR3 also results from other DNA sequences found in this sample. This rearrangement joins TRBV5-8 to TRBJ1-1, with D tentatively TRBD1 (5 bases). Per germline, CDR1 SGHTS and CDR2 YDEGEE. This CDR3 comprises 15 residues. Between the trimmed V and J ends, which lost 3 bases and 6 bases, there was a span of 18 bases. The CDR3 sequence is CASSSHPAGISEAFF. CDR3 coding DNA: TGTGCCAGCAGCTCGCACCCTGCAGGGATATCTGAAGCTTTCTTT.

The chain uses TRBV5-6 and TRBJ2-1; no clear D. There are 12 residues in the CDR3. From germline, CDR1 is SGHDT and CDR2 YYEEEE. V was cut by 4 bases and J by 4 bases, with 6 bases left in between. This CDR3 reads CASSLRYNEQFF. The CDR3 DNA reads as TGTGCCAGCAGCCTAAGATACAATGAGCAGTTCTTC.

The rearrangement joins TRBV9 to TRBJ2-3, with 8 bases matching TRBD2. This CDR3 has 15 amino acids. Germline V gene lookup returns CDR1 SGDLS and CDR2 YYNGEE. J gave up 1 base and V 3 bases, and 4 bases lay outside the gene matches. CDR3 DNA sequence: TGTGCCAGCAGCGGGGGACTAGGGGGCACAGATACGCAGTATTTT. Encoded protein: CASSGGLGGTDTQYF.

The chain joins TRBV2 to TRBJ2-3, with 10 bases fitting TRBD1. Germline V lookup: CDR1 SNHLY, CDR2 FYNNEI. Trimming at V came to 6 bases and at J to 4 bases, leaving 4 bases not matched to a gene. The CDR3 is 14 residues long. The CDR3 region has the DNA TGTGCCAGCAGACGGGACAGGGGTTCAGATACGCAGTATTTT. It codes for CASRRDRGSDTQYF.

V usage is TRBV11-2 and J usage is TRBJ2-1; TRBD2 aligns across 7 bases. The germline V gene has CDR1 SGHAT and CDR2 FQNNGV. The CDR3 runs 16 residues. After removal of 1 base from V and 2 bases from J, the junction contained 5 bases not matched to a gene. The CDR3 is CASSLARLAPYNEQFF. In DNA, the CDR3 is TGTGCCAGCAGCTTAGCTCGACTAGCCCCCTACAATGAGCAGTTCTTC.

The V call is TRBV30, the J call TRBJ1-2; D perhaps matches TRBD1 (5 bases). The CDR3 runs to 15 residues. V lost 3 bases to trimming and J lost 3 bases, with 17 bases between them. In germline, CDR1 is GTSNPN, CDR2 SVGIG (reference sequence). DNA for the CDR3: TGTGCCTGGAGCCTCCCTGGGGGGGTTGACTATGGCTACACCTTC. This gives the protein CAWSLPGGVDYGYTF.

The chain has TRBV5-1 and TRBJ2-2, with D possibly being TRBD1 (5 bases). CDR1 and CDR2 from the germline V gene are SGHRS and YFSETQ. The V gene lost 0 bases and the J gene lost 4 bases, with 13 bases spanning the gap. This CDR3 has 16 residues. The CDR3 region has the DNA TGCGCCAGCAGCTTGGATCTGCGACAGAGCACCGGGGAGCTGTTTTTT. Translation: CASSLDLRQSTGELFF.

This rearrangement joins TRBV5-1 to TRBJ2-1; the D gene is possibly TRBD2 (5 bases). Germline V gene data show CDR1 as SGHRS and CDR2 as YFSETQ. V was trimmed by 0 bases and J by 9 bases, leaving 7 bases between them. The CDR3 is 12 amino acids. The CDR3 loop reads CASSLGGGEQFF. CDR3 coding DNA: TGCGCCAGCAGCTTGGGTGGAGGTGAGCAGTTCTTC.

The chain carries TRBV6-5 and TRBJ2-7, with D unclear. The CDR3 consists of 14 residues. V was clipped by 3 bases and J by 2 bases, with 11 bases between them. Germline lookup yields CDR1 MNHEY and CDR2 SVGAGI. The CDR3 DNA sequence: TGTGCCAGCAGTTATGCGGCCGGAGCCTACGAGCAGTACTTC. This encodes CASSYAAGAYEQYF.

The chain combines TRBV5-1 with TRBJ1-6; D uncertain. The CDR3 loop spans 21 amino acids. Germline V gene data show CDR1 as SGHRS and CDR2 as YFSETQ. With 4 bases removed from V and 0 bases from J, the gap between germline ends came to 26 bases. CDR3 region: CASSQLPSPKTESSYNSPLHF. The DNA for the CDR3 is TGCGCCAGCAGCCAACTACCCTCCCCAAAGACCGAGAGCTCCTATAATTCACCCCTCCACTTT.

This clone was seen a handful of times. Written as DNA, the CDR3 is TGTGCCAGCAGTATAGCGGGAAACAATGAGCAGTTCTTC. Protein sequence: CASSIAGNNEQFF. This rearrangement joins TRBV6-6 to TRBJ2-1; TRBD2 matches 8 bases. From germline, CDR1 is MNHNY and CDR2 SVGAGI (reference sequence). The CDR3 consists of 13 residues. V gave up 5 bases and J gave up 5 bases; unmatched junction bases: 2.

The chain is built from TRBV7-2 and TRBJ2-5, with 9 bases matching TRBD1. CDR1 is SGHTA and CDR2 is FQGNSA in the germline V gene. V dropped 6 bases and J dropped 5; count of bases not matched to a gene: 10. CDR3 length: 15 amino acids. The CDR3 bases are TGTGCCAGCAGTTCAAACAGGGGGCTTAGGGAGACCCAGTACTTC. This codes for CASSSNRGLRETQYF.

The rearrangement uses TRBV5-6 and TRBJ2-1, with TRBD2 identical over 10 bases. The CDR3 is made up of 14 amino acids. Germline CDR1 and CDR2: SGHDT and YYEEEE. V shed 6 bases, J shed 3 bases, and the junction held 3 bases outside the gene matches. The CDR3 bases are TGTGCCAGCAAGCGGGAGGGTGTCTACAATGAGCAGTTCTTC. This sequence encodes CASKREGVYNEQFF.

CDR3 loop: CASSLETGRNYGYTF. In DNA form, the CDR3 reads TGCGCCAGCAGCTTGGAAACAGGGAGAAACTATGGCTACACCTTC. This chain links TRBV5-1 with TRBJ1-2; maybe TRBD1 (6 bases). CDR1 and CDR2 (germline): SGHRS, YFSETQ. V was cut by 0 bases and J by 2 bases, with 11 bases left in between. CDR3 size: 15 residues. Variable domain in full (rest from reference TRBV5-1 and TRBJ1-2): KAGVTQTPRYLIKTRGQQVTLSCSPISGHRSVSWYQQTPGQGLQFLFEYFSETQRNKGNFPGRFSGRQFSNSRSEMNVSTLELGDSALYLCASSLETGRNYGYTFGSGTRLTVV.

J is TRBJ2-1 and V is TRBV6-5; D perhaps matches TRBD2 (7 bases). The V and J ends lost 3 bases and 3 bases respectively, with 15 bases between them. The length of the CDR3 is 16 residues. In germline, CDR1 is MNHEY, CDR2 SVGAGI. For the CDR3, the DNA is TGTGCCAGCAGTTATTCGGGGGCTAGCGGCTACAATGAGCAGTTCTTC. It is translated as CASSYSGASGYNEQFF.

The chain is built from TRBV28 and TRBJ1-2; tentative D call: TRBD1 (6 bases). The CDR3 has 14 amino acids. In germline, CDR1 is MDHEN, CDR2 SYDVKM. The V gene lost 10 bases and the J gene lost 3 bases, with 18 bases spanning the gap. In nucleotides, the CDR3 is TGTGCCACCCTAGGGGGTTTAACACACTATGGCTACACCTTC. Protein: CATLGGLTHYGYTF.